These T cell receptor beta chains were read from a single sample in a study of CD8 T cells in ankylosing spondylitis. One entry per CDR3 protein, called by TCRdb with MiXCR from the 5' RACE reads. The sample records around 890,000 distinct CDR3 sequences, about an eighth being singletons. Sequenced input: blood, either unsorted or a sorted T cell fraction (not recorded which). All receptors derive from a male donor with ankylosing spondylitis. Each CDR3 is given with its conserved first and last residue. D genes are given only for firm matches. Clone size appears in some rows only: once, few, many, or a class for an expanded clone.

j_gene: TRBJ2-2; v_gene: TRBV7-3; d_gene: TRBD2; abundance: many; CDR3aa: CASSLLAGGPRSNTGELFF; CDR3nt: TGTGCCAGCAGCTTACTTGCGGGGGGGCCGAGATCGAACACCGGGGAGCTGTTTTTT
j_gene: TRBJ2-7; v_gene: TRBV6-2/TRBV6-3; d_gene: NA; abundance: NA; CDR3aa: CASSYLDYEQYF; CDR3nt: TGTGCCAGCAGTTACCTGGACTACGAGCAGTACTTC
j_gene: TRBJ1-6; v_gene: TRBV18; d_gene: NA; abundance: NA; CDR3aa: CASSSRQKNSPLHF; CDR3nt: TGTGCCAGCTCATCTCGACAGAAGAATTCACCCCTCCACTTT
j_gene: TRBJ1-1; v_gene: TRBV7-2; d_gene: NA; abundance: NA; CDR3aa: CASSQFLMNTEAFF; CDR3nt: TGTGCCAGCAGCCAATTTTTGATGAACACTGAAGCTTTCTTT
j_gene: TRBJ1-5; v_gene: TRBV2; d_gene: TRBD1; abundance: many; CDR3aa: CASRDRESQPQHF; CDR3nt: TGTGCCAGCCGGGACAGGGAGAGTCAGCCCCAGCATTTT
j_gene: TRBJ2-7; v_gene: TRBV6-6; d_gene: NA; abundance: NA; CDR3aa: CASSSPTVSEQYF; CDR3nt: TGTGCCAGCAGTTCCCCGACTGTCTCCGAGCAGTACTTC
j_gene: TRBJ1-2; v_gene: TRBV6-5; d_gene: NA; abundance: many; CDR3aa: CASSYGENYGYTF; CDR3nt: TGTGCCAGCAGTTACGGCGAGAACTATGGCTACACCTTC
j_gene: TRBJ2-5; v_gene: TRBV11-2; d_gene: NA; abundance: NA; CDR3aa: CASTVGQWKTQYF; CDR3nt: TGTGCCAGCACCGTCGGACAGTGGAAGACCCAGTACTTC
j_gene: TRBJ2-1; v_gene: TRBV6-2/TRBV6-3; d_gene: NA; abundance: NA; CDR3aa: CASSYWGHIQGSYNEQFF; CDR3nt: TGTGCCAGCAGTTATTGGGGCCATATCCAGGGATCCTACAATGAGCAGTTCTTC
j_gene: TRBJ2-4; v_gene: TRBV29-1; d_gene: NA; abundance: NA; CDR3aa: CSGARGIIQYF; CDR3nt: TGCAGTGGTGCGAGGGGTATCATTCAGTACTTC
j_gene: TRBJ1-1; v_gene: TRBV5-1; d_gene: NA; abundance: many; CDR3aa: CASSEQSGNGEAFF; CDR3nt: TGCGCCAGCAGCGAGCAGTCAGGAAACGGAGAAGCTTTCTTT
j_gene: TRBJ2-4; v_gene: TRBV18; d_gene: TRBD2; abundance: NA; CDR3aa: CASSPSAGGRAKNIQYF; CDR3nt: TGTGCCAGCTCACCTTCGGCGGGGGGAAGAGCCAAAAACATTCAGTACTTC
j_gene: TRBJ2-1; v_gene: TRBV4-3; d_gene: NA; abundance: few; CDR3aa: CASSQDLALPYNEQFF; CDR3nt: TGCGCCAGCAGCCAAGATCTTGCACTACCTTACAATGAGCAGTTCTTC
j_gene: TRBJ2-4; v_gene: TRBV7-2; d_gene: NA; abundance: NA; CDR3aa: CASSLYPVAKNIQYF; CDR3nt: TGTGCCAGCAGCTTATACCCTGTAGCCAAAAACATTCAGTACTTC
j_gene: TRBJ1-1; v_gene: TRBV20-1; d_gene: NA; abundance: few; CDR3aa: CSARDPRRAFF; CDR3nt: TGCAGTGCCCGGGACCCCAGGAGGGCTTTCTTT
j_gene: TRBJ2-4; v_gene: TRBV7-8; d_gene: NA; abundance: NA; CDR3aa: CASSVLLNIQYF; CDR3nt: TGTGCCAGCAGCGTTCTCTTGAACATTCAGTACTTC
j_gene: TRBJ2-3; v_gene: TRBV28; d_gene: TRBD2; abundance: few; CDR3aa: CASSLSASGHHTQYF; CDR3nt: TGTGCCAGCAGTTTATCGGCTAGCGGGCACCATACGCAGTATTTT
j_gene: TRBJ1-6; v_gene: TRBV20-1; d_gene: NA; abundance: few; CDR3aa: CSARWGPGDSPLHF; CDR3nt: TGCAGTGCTAGATGGGGCCCGGGGGATTCACCCCTCCACTTT